The entry below gives a single TCR beta chain sequence along with its context. Germline V lookup: CDR1 SGHDT, CDR2 YYEEEE. Unmatched junction bases numbered 1, after V lost 0 bases and J lost 2 bases. This CDR3 region has 14 residues. These data come from a study of cytomegalovirus exposure and HLA in healthy donors. PCR employed 60 Vbeta and 13 Jbeta primers. Here immunoSEQ multiplex PCR was the method, and the copy in TCRdb shows in-frame clones only, minus some. The sample lists roughly 90,000 clones, around 82% seen once, with about 3.7% in the top ten. Sequencing was done on a sample of PBMCs. This chain connects TRBV5-6 to TRBJ2-7; 8 bases are shared with TRBD2. This sequence was found in a man in his thirties or forties in good health and CMV-seropositive. This CDR3 reads CASSLVGRAYEQYF. DNA for the CDR3: TGTGCCAGCAGCTTGGTCGGGAGGGCCTACGAGCAGTACTTC. The whole variable domain, remainder taken from reference TRBV5-6 and TRBJ2-7, is DAGVTQSPTHLIKTRGQQVTLRCSPKSGHDTVSWYQQALGQGPQFIFQYYEEEERQRGNFPDRFSGHQFPNYSSELNVNALLLGDSALYLCASSLVGRAYEQYFGPGTRLTVT.